This T cell receptor beta chain is from a study of blood T cell repertoires in COVID-19. About the study: Collection of acute and convalescent COVID-19 samples took place in the United States, Italy and Spain.

The participants were between roughly 18 and 89 years old and came from 24 US areas. V dropped 4 bases and J dropped 3; count of bases not matched to a gene: 9. Germline V gene sequence: CDR1 SGHRS, CDR2 YFSETQ. The CDR3 is made up of 16 amino acids. The assay was immunoSEQ multiplex PCR, and TCRdb's table has in-frame clones only and misses some. Of 250,000 to 350,000 clones listed, 87% are singletons. This receptor was obtained from a woman aged 40 to 50 who had recovered from COVID-19. Source material: PBMCs or T cells enriched from blood (not recorded which). This chain connects TRBV5-1 to TRBJ2-3; TRBD1 matches at 9 bases. The CDR3 coding sequence is TGCGCCAGCAGCCTCGGGGACAGGGTTGGTACAGATACGCAGTATTTT. The encoded protein is CASSLGDRVGTDTQYF. Full variable domain (missing parts from reference TRBV5-1 and TRBJ2-3): KAGVTQTPRYLIKTRGQQVTLSCSPISGHRSVSWYQQTPGQGLQFLFEYFSETQRNKGNFPGRFSGRQFSNSRSEMNVSTLELGDSALYLCASSLGDRVGTDTQYFGPGTRLTVL.